The 10 T cell receptor beta chains presented below share a single source sample, sequenced in a study of T cell responses to AZD1222 COVID-19 vaccine. Here immunoSEQ multiplex PCR was the method, and the copy in TCRdb shows in-frame clones only, minus some. The table includes around 140,000 clones, about 82% detected once. The starting material was peripheral blood, obtained 28 days after the second AZD1222 dose. The receptors here all came from an adult who received the AZD1222 COVID-19 vaccine.

The chain links TRBV5-5 to TRBJ2-7, with 12 bases that match TRBD2. Germline V gene sequence: CDR1 SGHKS, CDR2 YYEKEE (reference sequence). V dropped 4 bases and J dropped 3; count of bases not matched to a gene: 5. The CDR3 totals 15 residues. The CDR3 nucleotides are TGTGCCAGCAGCCCCACTAGCGGGGGGAGCTACGAGCAGTACTTC. Protein: CASSPTSGGSYEQYF.

The rearrangement joins TRBV27 to TRBJ2-3; 9 bases agree with TRBD2. J gave up 1 base and V 7 bases, and 6 bases lay outside the gene matches. From germline, CDR1 is MNHEY and CDR2 SMNVEV (reference sequence). The CDR3 has 15 residues. CDR3 sequence: CASNLAGAGTDTQYF. The CDR3 DNA reads as TGTGCCAGCAACTTAGCGGGAGCGGGCACAGATACGCAGTATTTT.

The CDR3 loop reads CASSPDRGPWEETQYF. The CDR3 nucleotides are TGCGCCAGCAGCCCCGACAGGGGGCCTTGGGAAGAGACCCAGTACTTC. This rearrangement joins TRBV5-1 to TRBJ2-5; 10 bases map to TRBD1. CDR1 and CDR2 (germline): SGHRS, YFSETQ. The trim removed 4 bases at V and 3 bases at J, leaving 9 bases unmatched. CDR3 length: 16 amino acids.

The chain couples TRBV19 to TRBJ2-2; 10 nucleotides align to TRBD2. This CDR3 contains 14 residues. From germline, CDR1 is LNHDA and CDR2 SQIVND (reference sequence). With V trimmed by 5 bases and J by 8 bases, 5 bases remained unmatched. Here the CDR3 DNA reads TGTGCCAGTAGTCGGACTAGCGGAACAGGGGAGCTGTTTTTT. Translation gives CASSRTSGTGELFF.

This sequence joins TRBV24-1 and TRBJ1-1; D is undetermined. The ends were cut back, 4 bases at V and 1 base at J, with 18 bases in the middle. The germline V gene has CDR1 KGHDR and CDR2 SFDVKD. The CDR3 runs 17 residues. The CDR3 DNA reads as TGTGCCACCAGTGAACTGCCCGGCAGGCAGCCGAACACTGAAGCTTTCTTT. This translates into CATSELPGRQPNTEAFF.

V usage is TRBV10-3 and J usage is TRBJ2-5; 9 bases line up with TRBD1. Germline loops: CDR1 ENHRY, CDR2 SYGVKD. The length of the CDR3 is 12 residues. Trimming at V came to 11 bases and at J to 5 bases, leaving 6 bases not matched to a gene. CDR3 bases: TGTGCCGCCCAGACAGGGGGGGAGACCCAGTACTTC. Translation: CAAQTGGETQYF.

The chain couples TRBV30 to TRBJ2-7, with D perhaps matching TRBD1 or TRBD2 (5 bases each). CDR1 is GTSNPN, CDR2 SVGIG, per germline (reference sequence). Trimming removed 0 bases from V and 2 bases from J, with 11 bases in between. The CDR3 extends over 14 amino acids. The CDR3 sequence: CAWSVGRETYEQYF. As DNA, the CDR3 is TGTGCCTGGAGTGTTGGCAGGGAGACCTACGAGCAGTACTTC.

The V and J genes are TRBV14 and TRBJ2-5; perhaps TRBD2 as D (5 bases). V was clipped by 0 bases and J by 3 bases, with 11 bases between them. The CDR3 length is 15 residues. Germline V lookup: CDR1 SGHDN, CDR2 FVKESK. The CDR3 DNA is TGTGCCAGCAGCCAAGATTTTTCCGGGGAAGAGACCCAGTACTTC. It yields the protein CASSQDFSGEETQYF.

The chain combines TRBV10-3 with TRBJ2-1, with 14 bases that match TRBD2. The germline V gene has CDR1 ENHRY and CDR2 SYGVKD. After removal of 6 bases from V and 7 bases from J, the junction contained 5 bases not matched to a gene. CDR3 length equals 15 residues. This chain's CDR3 is CAISSGLAGVNEQFF. The CDR3 DNA follows: TGTGCCATCAGCTCGGGACTAGCGGGAGTGAATGAGCAGTTCTTC.

This clone was seen only a few times. The chain couples TRBV10-3 to TRBJ1-4; D ambiguous. Trimming pared 3 bases from V and 2 bases from J, leaving 7 bases between. The V gene's germline CDR1 is ENHRY and CDR2 SYGVKD. This CDR3 is built from 14 residues. The CDR3 loop reads CAISDRATNEKLFF. The CDR3 nucleotides read TGTGCCATCAGTGACCGGGCCACTAATGAAAAACTGTTTTTT.